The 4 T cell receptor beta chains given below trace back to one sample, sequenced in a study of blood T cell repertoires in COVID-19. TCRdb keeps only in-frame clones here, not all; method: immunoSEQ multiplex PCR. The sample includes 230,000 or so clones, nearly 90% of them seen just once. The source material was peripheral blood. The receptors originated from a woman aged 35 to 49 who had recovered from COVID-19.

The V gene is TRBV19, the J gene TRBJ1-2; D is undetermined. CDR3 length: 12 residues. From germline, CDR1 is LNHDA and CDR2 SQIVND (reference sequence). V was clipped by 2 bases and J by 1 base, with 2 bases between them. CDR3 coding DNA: TGTGCCAGTAGTATACATAACTATGGCTACACCTTC. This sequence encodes CASSIHNYGYTF.

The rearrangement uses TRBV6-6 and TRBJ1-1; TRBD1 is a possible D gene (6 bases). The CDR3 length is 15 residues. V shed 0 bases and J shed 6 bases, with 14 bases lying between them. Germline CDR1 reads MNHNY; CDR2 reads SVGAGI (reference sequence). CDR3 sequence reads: CASSYSPTGTAEAFF. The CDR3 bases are TGTGCCAGCAGTTACTCCCCCACAGGGACCGCTGAAGCTTTCTTT.

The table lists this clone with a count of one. CDR3 in DNA: TGTGCCTGGACCCCTCGAGGGAAAAGGAATCAGCCCCAGCATTTT. This encodes CAWTPRGKRNQPQHF. This rearrangement joins TRBV30 to TRBJ1-5; no definite D call. Germline V gene sequence: CDR1 GTSNPN, CDR2 SVGIG (reference sequence). Trimming took off 4 bases at V and 4 bases at J, with 17 bases between the two ends. This CDR3 is built from 15 residues.

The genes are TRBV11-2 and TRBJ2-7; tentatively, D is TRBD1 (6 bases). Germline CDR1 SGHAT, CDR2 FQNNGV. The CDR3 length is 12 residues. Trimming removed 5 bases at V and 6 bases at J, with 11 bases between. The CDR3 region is CASSATGPEQYF. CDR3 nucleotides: TGTGCCAGCAGCGCCACAGGGCCCGAGCAGTACTTC.